Given below is one TCR beta chain in context. TCRdb re-called the 5' RACE reads; every CDR3 protein appears as one record, without DNA. This sample contains roughly 280,000 distinct CDR3 sequences. Germline loops: CDR1 SNHLY, CDR2 FYNNEI. CDR3 length: 13 residues. This sample stems from a study of T cells expressing NK-cell markers. The clonotype comes from a young man in good health. The specimen sequenced was blood T cells: a sorted CD56 or NKG2C T cell subset, CD4+ or CD8+ T cells, or bulk PBMC T cells (not recorded which). This rearrangement joins TRBV2 to TRBJ2-7. CDR3 protein: CASTRTVSYEQYF.